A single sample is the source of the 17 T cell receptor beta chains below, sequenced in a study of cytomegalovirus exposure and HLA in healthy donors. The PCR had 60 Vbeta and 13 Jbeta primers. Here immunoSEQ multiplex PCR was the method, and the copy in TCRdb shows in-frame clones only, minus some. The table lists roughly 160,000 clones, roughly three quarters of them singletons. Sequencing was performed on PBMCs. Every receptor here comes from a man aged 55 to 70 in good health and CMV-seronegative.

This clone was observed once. CDR3 amino acids: CASSTPTGPYNEQFF. For the CDR3, the DNA is TGTGCCAGTAGTACTCCCACAGGGCCCTACAATGAGCAGTTCTTC. The gene calls are TRBV19 and TRBJ2-1; weak D call: TRBD1 (6 bases). The CDR3 runs 15 residues. V was clipped by 4 bases and J by 2 bases, with 12 bases between them. The V gene's germline CDR1 is LNHDA and CDR2 SQIVND (reference sequence).

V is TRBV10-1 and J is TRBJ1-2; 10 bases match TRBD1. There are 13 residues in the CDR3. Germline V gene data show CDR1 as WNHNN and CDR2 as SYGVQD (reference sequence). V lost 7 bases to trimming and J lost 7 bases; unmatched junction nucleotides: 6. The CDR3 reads CASTTGTGVGYTF. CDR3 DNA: TGCGCCAGCACAACCGGGACAGGGGTTGGCTACACCTTC.

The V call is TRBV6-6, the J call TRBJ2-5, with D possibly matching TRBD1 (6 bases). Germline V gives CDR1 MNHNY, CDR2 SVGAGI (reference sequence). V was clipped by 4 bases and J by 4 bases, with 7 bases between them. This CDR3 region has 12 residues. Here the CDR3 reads CASSSGAETQYF. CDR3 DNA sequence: TGTGCCAGCAGTTCAGGGGCAGAGACCCAGTACTTC.

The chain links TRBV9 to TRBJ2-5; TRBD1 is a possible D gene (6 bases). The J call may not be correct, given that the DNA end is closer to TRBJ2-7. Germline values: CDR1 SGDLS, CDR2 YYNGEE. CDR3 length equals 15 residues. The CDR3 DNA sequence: TGTGCCAGCAGCGTCTACGGGACAACTTCCTACGAGCAGTACTTC. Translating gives CASSVYGTTSYEQYF.

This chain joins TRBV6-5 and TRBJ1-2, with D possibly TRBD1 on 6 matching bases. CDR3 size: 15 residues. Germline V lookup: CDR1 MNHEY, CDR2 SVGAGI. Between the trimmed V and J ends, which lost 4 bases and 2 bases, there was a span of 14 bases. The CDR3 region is CASSSNRVSNYGYTF. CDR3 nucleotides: TGTGCCAGCAGTTCGAACAGGGTTTCGAACTATGGCTACACCTTC.

The CDR3 bases are TGTGCCAGCAGCTTAGAGGGGAATTCACCCCTCCACTTT. The encoded protein is CASSLEGNSPLHF. The chain couples TRBV7-9 to TRBJ1-6, with D perhaps TRBD1 (5 bases). This CDR3 contains 13 residues. Trimming took off 1 base at V and 7 bases at J, with 5 bases between the two ends. Germline loops: CDR1 SEHNR, CDR2 FQNEAQ (reference sequence).

The CDR3 reads CSVEVNPGGYTF. The CDR3 nucleotides read TGCAGCGTTGAAGTCAACCCGGGAGGCTACACCTTC. This rearrangement joins TRBV29-1 to TRBJ1-2; the D is unclear. V gave up 1 base and J gave up 8 bases, with 11 bases separating them. The CDR3 runs to 12 residues. Germline CDR1 SQVTM, CDR2 ANQGSEA.

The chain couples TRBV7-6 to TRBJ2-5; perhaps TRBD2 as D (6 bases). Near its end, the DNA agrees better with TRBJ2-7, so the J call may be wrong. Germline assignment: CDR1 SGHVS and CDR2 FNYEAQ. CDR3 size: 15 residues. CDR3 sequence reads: CASSLVPGRGDEQYF. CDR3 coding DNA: TGTGCCAGCAGCTTAGTCCCCGGGAGAGGGGACGAGCAGTACTTC.

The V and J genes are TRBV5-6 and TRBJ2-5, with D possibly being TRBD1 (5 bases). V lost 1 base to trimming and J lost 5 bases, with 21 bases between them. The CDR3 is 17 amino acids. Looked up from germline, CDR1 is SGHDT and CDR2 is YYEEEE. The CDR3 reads CASSLLGYGAEGETQYF. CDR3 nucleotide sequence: TGTGCCAGCAGCTTGCTTGGCTATGGGGCGGAAGGGGAGACCCAGTACTTC.

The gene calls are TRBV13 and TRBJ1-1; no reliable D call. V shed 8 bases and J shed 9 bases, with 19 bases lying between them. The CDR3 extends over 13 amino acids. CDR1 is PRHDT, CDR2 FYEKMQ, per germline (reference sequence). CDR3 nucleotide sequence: TGTGCCAGCGATCAGGTAGGCCTGAAGAAAGCTTTCTTT. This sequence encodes CASDQVGLKKAFF. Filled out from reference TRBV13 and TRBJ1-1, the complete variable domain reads AAGVIQSPRHLIKEKRETATLKCYPIPRHDTVYWYQQGPGQDPQFLISFYEKMQSDKGSIPDRFSAQQFSDYHSELNMSSLELGDSALYFCASDQVGLKKAFFGQGTRLTVV.

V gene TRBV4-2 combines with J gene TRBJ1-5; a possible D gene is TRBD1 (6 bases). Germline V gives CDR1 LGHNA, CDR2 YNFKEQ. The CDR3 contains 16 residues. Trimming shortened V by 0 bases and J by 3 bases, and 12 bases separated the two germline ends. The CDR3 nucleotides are TGTGCCAGCAGCCAAGATCGGTGGGACACCAATCAGCCCCAGCATTTT. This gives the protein CASSQDRWDTNQPQHF.

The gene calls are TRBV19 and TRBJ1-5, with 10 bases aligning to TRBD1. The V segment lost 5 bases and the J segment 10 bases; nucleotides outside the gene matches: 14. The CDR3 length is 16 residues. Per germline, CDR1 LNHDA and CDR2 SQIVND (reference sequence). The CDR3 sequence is CASSGGTGQGISPQHF. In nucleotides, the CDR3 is TGTGCCAGTAGTGGAGGGACGGGACAGGGGATCTCTCCCCAGCATTTT.

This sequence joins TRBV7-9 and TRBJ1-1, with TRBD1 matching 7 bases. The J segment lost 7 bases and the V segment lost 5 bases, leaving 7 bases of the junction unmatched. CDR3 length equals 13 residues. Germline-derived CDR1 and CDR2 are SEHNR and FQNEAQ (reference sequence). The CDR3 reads CASSKRQGHEAFF. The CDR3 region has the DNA TGTGCCAGCAGCAAGCGACAGGGTCATGAAGCTTTCTTT.

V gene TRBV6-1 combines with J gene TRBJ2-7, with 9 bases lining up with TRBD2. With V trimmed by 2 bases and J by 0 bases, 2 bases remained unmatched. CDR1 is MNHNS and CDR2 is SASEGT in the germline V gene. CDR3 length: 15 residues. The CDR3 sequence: CASSEIAGDSYEQYF. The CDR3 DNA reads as TGTGCCAGCAGTGAAATAGCGGGAGACTCCTACGAGCAGTACTTC.

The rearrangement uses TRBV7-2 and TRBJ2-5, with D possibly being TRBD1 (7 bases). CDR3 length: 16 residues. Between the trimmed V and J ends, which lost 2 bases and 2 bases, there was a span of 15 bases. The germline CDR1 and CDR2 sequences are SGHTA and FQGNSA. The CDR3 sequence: CASSLISRGVQETQYF. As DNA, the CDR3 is TGTGCCAGCAGCTTAATTAGCAGGGGGGTTCAAGAGACCCAGTACTTC.

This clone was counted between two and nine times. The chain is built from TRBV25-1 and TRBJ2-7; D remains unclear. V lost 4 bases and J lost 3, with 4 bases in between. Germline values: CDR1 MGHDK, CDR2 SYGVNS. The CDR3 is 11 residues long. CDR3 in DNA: TGTGCCAGCAGTGCCGGCTACGAGCAGTACTTC. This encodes CASSAGYEQYF.

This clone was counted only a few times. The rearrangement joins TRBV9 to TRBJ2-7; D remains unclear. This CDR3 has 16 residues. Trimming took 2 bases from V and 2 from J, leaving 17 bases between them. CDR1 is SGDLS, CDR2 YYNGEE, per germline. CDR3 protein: CASSVSPETMTYEQYF. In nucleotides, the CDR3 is TGTGCCAGCAGCGTTAGTCCTGAGACAATGACCTACGAGCAGTACTTC.